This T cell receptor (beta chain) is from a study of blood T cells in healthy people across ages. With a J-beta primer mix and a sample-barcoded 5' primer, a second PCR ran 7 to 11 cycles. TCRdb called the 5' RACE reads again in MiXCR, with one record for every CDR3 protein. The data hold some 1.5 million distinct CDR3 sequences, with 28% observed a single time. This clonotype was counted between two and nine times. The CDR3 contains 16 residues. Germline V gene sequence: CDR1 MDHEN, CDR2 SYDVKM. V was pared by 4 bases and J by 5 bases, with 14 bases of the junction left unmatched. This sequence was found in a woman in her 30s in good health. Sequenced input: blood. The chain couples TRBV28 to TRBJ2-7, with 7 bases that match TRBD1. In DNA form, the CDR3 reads TGTGCCAGCAGTTCAGAACAGGGGTCCGCGGGCGACGAGCAGTACTTC. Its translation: CASSSEQGSAGDEQYF. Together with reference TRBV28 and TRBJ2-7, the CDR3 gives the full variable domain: DVKVTQSSRYLVKRTGEKVFLECVQDMDHENMFWYRQDPGLGLRLIYFSYDVKMKEKGDIPEGYSVSREKKERFSLILESASTNQTSMYLCASSSEQGSAGDEQYFGPGTRLTVT.